This TCR beta chain was profiled in a study of T cell responses to AZD1222 COVID-19 vaccine. Whole-study findings and limits: Nearly half of spike-specific TCRs reportedly target variant regions that are unmutated in the B.1.351 and B.1.1.7 variants. Seropositivity was recorded at baseline in only a handful of AZD1222 recipients. Spike as a whole was targeted by vaccine-associated CD4 TCRs, dominant at 160-218 and 743-854.

In regard to this clone: Its antigen remains unidentified.

Sequencing used immunoSEQ multiplex PCR; TCRdb keeps in-frame clones, though not all of them. In the table there are over 130,000 clones, over 75% of which are singletons. The sequences come from peripheral blood, collected on day 0 of AZD1222 vaccination. This sequence was found in an adult in good health.

In DNA form, the CDR3 reads TGTGCCAGCAGTTACACCCGACCAGGTCTAGGAGAGCACACCTTC. Protein product: CASSYTRPGLGEHTF. The genes are TRBV6-6 and TRBJ1-2; D is unclear. V lost 2 bases to trimming and J lost 12 bases, with 22 bases between them. Germline V gene lookup returns CDR1 MNHNY and CDR2 SVGAGI (reference sequence). This CDR3 is 15 amino acids long.